Given below is one TCR beta chain in context. Antigen: not known. The PCR had 60 Vbeta and 13 Jbeta primers. TCRdb keeps only in-frame clones here, not all; method: immunoSEQ multiplex PCR. Altogether a few hundred thousand clones are present, about 80% being singletons, with the ten largest covering about 0.28%. The sample originates from a study of cytomegalovirus exposure and HLA in healthy donors. Overall study results and limits: Common viral pathogens (according to a later analysis) appeared linked to several of the most significant clusters. For most TCR beta V segments, an earlier analysis put the productive rate at about 90% or about 30% of the time. TCR beta V- and J-gene trimming, according to a later analysis, was linked to a missense DCLRE1C variant.

This CDR3 contains 15 residues. The germline V gene encodes CDR1 SGHRS and CDR2 YFSETQ. Between the trimmed V and J ends, which lost 0 bases and 3 bases, there was a span of 12 bases. The J gene is TRBJ1-1, the V gene TRBV5-1; a possible D gene is TRBD1 (6 bases). Source material: PBMCs. The receptor was derived from a girl aged 2-9 years in good health and CMV-seronegative. The DNA for the CDR3 is TGCGCCAGCAGCTTGGTGGGGGCAGGGTACACTGAAGCTTTCTTT. The encoded protein is CASSLVGAGYTEAFF.